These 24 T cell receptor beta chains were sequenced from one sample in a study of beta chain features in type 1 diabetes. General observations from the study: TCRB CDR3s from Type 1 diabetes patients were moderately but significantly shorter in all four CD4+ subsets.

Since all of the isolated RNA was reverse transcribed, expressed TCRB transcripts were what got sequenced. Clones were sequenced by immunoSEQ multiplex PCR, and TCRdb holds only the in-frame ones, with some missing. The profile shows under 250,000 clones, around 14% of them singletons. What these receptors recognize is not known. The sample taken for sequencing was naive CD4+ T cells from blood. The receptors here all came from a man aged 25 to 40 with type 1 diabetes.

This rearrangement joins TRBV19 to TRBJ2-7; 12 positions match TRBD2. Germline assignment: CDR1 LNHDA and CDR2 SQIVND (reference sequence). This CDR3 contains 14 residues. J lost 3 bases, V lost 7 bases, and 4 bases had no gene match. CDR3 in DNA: TGTGCCAGTACTAGGACTAGCGGGGACTACGAGCAGTACTTC. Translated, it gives CASTRTSGDYEQYF.

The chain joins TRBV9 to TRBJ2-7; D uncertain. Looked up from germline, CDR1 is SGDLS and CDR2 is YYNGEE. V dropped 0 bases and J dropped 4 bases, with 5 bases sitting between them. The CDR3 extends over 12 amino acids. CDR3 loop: CASSVDGYEQYF. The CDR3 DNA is TGTGCCAGCAGCGTAGACGGGTACGAGCAGTACTTC.

The DNA for the CDR3 is TGTGCCAGCCGTTCTGACTCCGCCAGGGGGTATGGCTACACCTTC. Amino acids: CASRSDSARGYGYTF. V and J are TRBV6-5 and TRBJ1-2; 7 nucleotides line up with TRBD1. The CDR3 consists of 15 residues. Germline V gene sequence: CDR1 MNHEY, CDR2 SVGAGI. Unmatched junction bases numbered 14, after V lost 8 bases and J lost 5 bases.

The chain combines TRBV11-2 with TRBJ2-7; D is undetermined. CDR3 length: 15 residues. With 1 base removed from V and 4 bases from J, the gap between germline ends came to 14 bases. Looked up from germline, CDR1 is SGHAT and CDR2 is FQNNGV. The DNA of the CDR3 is TGTGCCAGCAGCTTAGGCAGGTACCCCACTTACGAGCAGTACTTC. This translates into CASSLGRYPTYEQYF. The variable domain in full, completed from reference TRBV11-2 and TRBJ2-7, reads EAGVAQSPRYKIIEKRQSVAFWCNPISGHATLYWYQQILGQGPKLLIQFQNNGVVDDSQLPKDRFSAERLKGVDSTLKIQPAKLEDSAVYLCASSLGRYPTYEQYFGPGTRLTVT.

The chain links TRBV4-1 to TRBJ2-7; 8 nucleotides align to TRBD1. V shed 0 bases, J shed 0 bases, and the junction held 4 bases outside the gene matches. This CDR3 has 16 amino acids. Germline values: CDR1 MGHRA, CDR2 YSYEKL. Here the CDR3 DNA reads TGCGCCAGCAGCCAAGATTGGGACAGGAGCTCCTACGAGCAGTACTTC. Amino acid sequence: CASSQDWDRSSYEQYF.

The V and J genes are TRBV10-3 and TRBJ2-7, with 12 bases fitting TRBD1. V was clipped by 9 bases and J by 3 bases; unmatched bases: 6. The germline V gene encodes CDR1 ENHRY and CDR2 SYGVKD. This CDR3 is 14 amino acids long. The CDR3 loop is CAIGRDRGLYEQYF. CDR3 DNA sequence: TGTGCCATAGGACGGGACAGGGGGCTCTACGAGCAGTACTTC.

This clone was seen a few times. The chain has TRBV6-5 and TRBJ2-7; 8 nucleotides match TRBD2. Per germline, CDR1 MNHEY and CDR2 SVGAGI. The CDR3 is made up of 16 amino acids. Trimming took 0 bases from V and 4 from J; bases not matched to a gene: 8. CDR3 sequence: CASSYSKGLGAYEQYF. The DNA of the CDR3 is TGTGCCAGCAGTTACTCGAAGGGACTAGGCGCGTACGAGCAGTACTTC.

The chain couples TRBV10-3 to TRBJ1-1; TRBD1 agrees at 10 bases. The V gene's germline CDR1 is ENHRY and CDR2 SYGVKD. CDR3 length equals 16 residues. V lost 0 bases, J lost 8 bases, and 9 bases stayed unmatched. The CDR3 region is CAISESTPGQGTEAFF. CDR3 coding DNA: TGTGCCATCAGTGAGTCGACTCCGGGACAGGGGACGGAAGCTTTCTTT.

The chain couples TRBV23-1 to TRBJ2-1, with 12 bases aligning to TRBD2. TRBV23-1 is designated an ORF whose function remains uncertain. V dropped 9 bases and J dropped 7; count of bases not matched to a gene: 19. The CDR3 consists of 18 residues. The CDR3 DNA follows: TGCGCCAGGGCGGGGGGCCGAAAGACTAGCGGGAGTAGTAATGAGCAGTTCTTC. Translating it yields CARAGGRKTSGSSNEQFF.

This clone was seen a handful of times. CDR3 DNA sequence: TGTGCCTCAACCGGAGGGGAAGGTGGAAATTCACCCCTCCACTTT. Amino acids: CASTGGEGGNSPLHF. The chain employs TRBV30 and TRBJ1-6, with D possibly being TRBD1 (5 bases). V was trimmed by 7 bases and J by 7 bases, leaving 20 bases between them. Germline-derived CDR1 and CDR2 are GTSNPN and SVGIG (reference sequence). This CDR3 has 15 residues.

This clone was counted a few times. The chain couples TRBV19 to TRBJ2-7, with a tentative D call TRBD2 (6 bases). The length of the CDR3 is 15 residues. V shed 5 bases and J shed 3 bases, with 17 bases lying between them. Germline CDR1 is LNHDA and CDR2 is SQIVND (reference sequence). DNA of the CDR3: TGTGCCAGTAGTGGGACTCCTGCATCGGTCTACGAGCAGTACTTC. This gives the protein CASSGTPASVYEQYF.

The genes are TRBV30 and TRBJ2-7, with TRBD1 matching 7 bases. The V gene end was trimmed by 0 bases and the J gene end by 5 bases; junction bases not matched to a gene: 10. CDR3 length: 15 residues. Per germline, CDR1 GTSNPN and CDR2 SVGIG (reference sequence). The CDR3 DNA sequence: TGTGCCTGGAGTGTACTGAAGAGGGGGCCTGACGAGCAGTACTTC. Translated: CAWSVLKRGPDEQYF. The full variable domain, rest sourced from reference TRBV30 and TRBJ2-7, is SQTIHQWPATLVQPVGSPLSLECTVEGTSNPNLYWYRQAAGRGLQLLFYSVGIGQISSEVPQNLSASRPQDRQFILSSKKLLLSDSGFYLCAWSVLKRGPDEQYFGPGTRLTVT.

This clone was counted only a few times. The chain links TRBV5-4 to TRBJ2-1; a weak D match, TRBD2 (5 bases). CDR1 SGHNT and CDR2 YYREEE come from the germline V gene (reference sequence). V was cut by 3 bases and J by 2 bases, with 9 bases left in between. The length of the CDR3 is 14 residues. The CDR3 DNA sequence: TGTGCCAGCAGCTCGCGGGCTGCCTACAATGAGCAGTTCTTC. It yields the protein CASSSRAAYNEQFF.

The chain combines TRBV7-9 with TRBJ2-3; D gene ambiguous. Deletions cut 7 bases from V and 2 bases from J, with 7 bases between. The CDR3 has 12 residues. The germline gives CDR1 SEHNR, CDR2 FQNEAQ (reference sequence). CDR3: CASKAATDTQYF. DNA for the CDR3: TGTGCCAGCAAGGCGGCCACAGATACGCAGTATTTT.

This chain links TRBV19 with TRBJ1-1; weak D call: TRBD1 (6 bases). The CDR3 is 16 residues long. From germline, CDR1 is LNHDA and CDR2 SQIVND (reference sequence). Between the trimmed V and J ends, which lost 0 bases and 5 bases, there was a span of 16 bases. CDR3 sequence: CASSIDTEGVRTEAFF. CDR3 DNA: TGTGCCAGTAGTATAGATACCGAGGGGGTGAGGACTGAAGCTTTCTTT.

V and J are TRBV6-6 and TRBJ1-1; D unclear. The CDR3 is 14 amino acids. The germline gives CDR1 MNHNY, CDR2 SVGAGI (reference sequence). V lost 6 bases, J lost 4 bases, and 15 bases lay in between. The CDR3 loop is CASSLTGSTTEAFF. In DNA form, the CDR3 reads TGTGCCAGCAGCCTAACCGGGAGCACCACTGAAGCTTTCTTT.

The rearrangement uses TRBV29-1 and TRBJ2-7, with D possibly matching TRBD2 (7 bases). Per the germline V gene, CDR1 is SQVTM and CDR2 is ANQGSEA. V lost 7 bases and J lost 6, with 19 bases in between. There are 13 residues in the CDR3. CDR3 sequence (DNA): TGCAGCGCGGGGGGCGGACGGGTTCGCGAGCAGTACTTC. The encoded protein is CSAGGGRVREQYF.

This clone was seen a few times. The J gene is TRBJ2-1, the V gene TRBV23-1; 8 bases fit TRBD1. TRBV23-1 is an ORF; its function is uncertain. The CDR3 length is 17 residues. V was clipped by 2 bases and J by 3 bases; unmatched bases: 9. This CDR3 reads CASSQRRRDRNYNEQFF. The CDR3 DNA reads TGCGCCAGCAGTCAACGCCGCCGGGACAGGAACTACAATGAGCAGTTCTTC.

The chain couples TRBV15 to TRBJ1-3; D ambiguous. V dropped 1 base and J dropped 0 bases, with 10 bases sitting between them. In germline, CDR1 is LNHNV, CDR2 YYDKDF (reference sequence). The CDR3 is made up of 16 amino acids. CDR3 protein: CATSRGGGYSGNTIYF. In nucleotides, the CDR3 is TGTGCCACCAGCAGAGGCGGCGGTTACTCTGGAAACACCATATATTTT.

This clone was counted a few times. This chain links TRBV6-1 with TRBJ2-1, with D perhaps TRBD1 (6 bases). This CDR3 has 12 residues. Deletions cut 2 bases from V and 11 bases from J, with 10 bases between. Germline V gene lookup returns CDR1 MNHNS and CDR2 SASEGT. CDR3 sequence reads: CASSETRGKQFF. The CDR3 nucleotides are TGTGCCAGCAGTGAAACCAGGGGAAAGCAGTTCTTC.

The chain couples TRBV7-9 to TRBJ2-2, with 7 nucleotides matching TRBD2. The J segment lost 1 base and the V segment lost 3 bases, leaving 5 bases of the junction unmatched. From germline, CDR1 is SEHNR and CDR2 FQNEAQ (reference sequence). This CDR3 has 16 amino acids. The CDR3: CASSLGTTGNTGELFF. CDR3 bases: TGTGCCAGCAGCTTGGGGACTACAGGGAACACCGGGGAGCTGTTTTTT. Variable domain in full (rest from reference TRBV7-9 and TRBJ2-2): DTGVSQNPRHKITKRGQNVTFRCDPISEHNRLYWYRQTLGQGPEFLTYFQNEAQLEKSRLLSDRFSAERPKGSFSTLEIQRTEQGDSAMYLCASSLGTTGNTGELFFGEGSRLTVL.

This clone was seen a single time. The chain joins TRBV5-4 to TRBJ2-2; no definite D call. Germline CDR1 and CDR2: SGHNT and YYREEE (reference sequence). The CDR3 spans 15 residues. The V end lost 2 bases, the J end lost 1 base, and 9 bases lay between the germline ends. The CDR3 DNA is TGTGCCAGCAGCTTTTTCAGGCAGAACACCGGGGAGCTGTTTTTT. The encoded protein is CASSFFRQNTGELFF.

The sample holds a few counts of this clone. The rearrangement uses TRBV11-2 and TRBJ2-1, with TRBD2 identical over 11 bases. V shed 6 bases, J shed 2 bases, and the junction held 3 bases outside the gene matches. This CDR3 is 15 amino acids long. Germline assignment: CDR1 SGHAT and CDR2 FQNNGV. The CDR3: CASRFSGGAYNEQFF. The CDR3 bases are TGTGCCAGCAGGTTTAGCGGGGGGGCCTACAATGAGCAGTTCTTC.

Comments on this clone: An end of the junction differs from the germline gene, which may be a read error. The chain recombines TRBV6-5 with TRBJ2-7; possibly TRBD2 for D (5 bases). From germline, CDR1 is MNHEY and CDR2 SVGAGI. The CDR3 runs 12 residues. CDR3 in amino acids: CAISEERAVQYF. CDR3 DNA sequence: TGTGCCATCAGTGAGGAGAGGGCAGTACAGTACTTC.